This T cell receptor beta chain was sequenced during a study of CD8+ T cells in alopecia areata. The CDR3 has 15 amino acids. The germline gives CDR1 GTSNPN, CDR2 SVGIG (reference sequence). Trimming pared 0 bases from V and 2 bases from J, leaving 11 bases between. In alopecia areata patients, both lesional scalp punch biopsies and peripheral blood were collected. Investigators isolated RNA and reverse transcribed it into cDNA to act as the sequencing template. Produced via immunoSEQ multiplex PCR; TCRdb's table is partial and in-frame only. The sample includes roughly 250,000 clones, roughly two thirds of them seen just once.

The V gene is TRBV30, the J gene TRBJ1-5, with D possibly TRBD1 on 5 matching bases. This sequence originates from a human donor with alopecia areata. The specimen comprised CD4+ T cells sorted from blood, sampled at week 0. The CDR3 bases are TGTGCCTGGAGTGTTGGGCAGGGCGGCAATCAGCCCCAGCATTTT. Protein sequence: CAWSVGQGGNQPQHF.